Here is one T cell receptor beta chain with its context. The data are from a study of human T cells and chemical hapten exposure. Time point here: patch test 3, about 24 weeks after DPC sensitization. Treatment in this sample: therapeutic diphenylcyclopropenone sensitization with weekly scalp DPC. Germline V CDR1 and CDR2: WSHSY, SAAADI. V lost 2 bases and J lost 2, with 7 bases in between. CDR3 length equals 13 residues. From the RACE reads, TCRdb called clonotypes with MiXCR, one entry per CDR3 protein. The sample contains 90,000 to 110,000 distinct CDR3 sequences, less than 45% of which appear only once.

The gene calls are TRBV10-2 and TRBJ2-7; D remains unclear. Material: whole blood, obtained in connection with sensitization to the hapten diphenylcyclopropenone (DPC). This clonotype originated in a man aged 35 to 55 with alopecia areata. Some clones in this sample may be carry-over from other donors' samples. Here the CDR3 reads CASSERSPYEQYV. CDR3 coding DNA: TGCGCCAGCAGTGAGAGGTCTCCCTACGAGCAGTACGTC.